These 27 T cell receptor beta chains originate from one sample sequenced in a study of T-cell memory formation after mild COVID-19. TCRdb re-called the 5' RACE reads through MiXCR, storing one row per CDR3 protein. The table lists 350,000 to 450,000 distinct CDR3 sequences, roughly 20% of them singletons. Sequencing was done on a sample of PBMCs or a T cell subset sorted from them (not recorded which). These TCRs come from an adult woman who had mild COVID-19 (a few samples of this study predate the infection). Cell type and time point are not known.

The V and J genes are TRBV5-8 and TRBJ1-2; D remains ambiguous. CDR1 SGHTS and CDR2 YDEGEE come from the germline V gene. The CDR3 spans 14 residues. Deletions cut 0 bases from V and 5 bases from J, with 11 bases between. This chain's CDR3 is CASSLVSEAYGYTF. As DNA, the CDR3 is TGTGCCAGCAGCTTGGTTTCAGAGGCTTATGGCTACACCTTC.

This clonotype has just a few counts. The V call is TRBV7-3, the J call TRBJ2-5; the D gene is possibly TRBD2 (6 bases). The CDR3 loop spans 15 amino acids. Looked up from germline, CDR1 is SGHTA and CDR2 is FQGTGA. The V end lost 1 base, the J end lost 2 bases, and 11 bases lay between the germline ends. CDR3 sequence: CASSLMGGGQETQYF. The CDR3 bases are TGTGCCAGCAGCTTAATGGGAGGCGGGCAAGAGACCCAGTACTTC.

V usage is TRBV7-8 and J usage is TRBJ1-4; 8 nucleotides match TRBD1. With 5 bases clipped from V and 6 bases from J, the junction kept 11 bases outside the gene matches. The germline V gene encodes CDR1 SGHVS and CDR2 FQNEAQ. The CDR3 runs to 16 residues. The CDR3 spells CASSIYQGAKDEKLFF. The CDR3 coding sequence is TGTGCCAGCAGCATCTACCAGGGGGCGAAGGATGAAAAACTGTTTTTT.

The V and J genes are TRBV19 and TRBJ2-3; D is uncertain. V lost 4 bases to trimming and J lost 4 bases, with 12 bases between them. This CDR3 has 14 residues. The germline V gene has CDR1 LNHDA and CDR2 SQIVND (reference sequence). The CDR3 is CASSTRGVPDTQYF. In DNA form, the CDR3 reads TGTGCCAGTAGTACCCGAGGAGTCCCAGATACGCAGTATTTT.

The gene calls are TRBV7-9 and TRBJ2-1; either TRBD1 or TRBD2 may fit D (5 bases each). V dropped 8 bases and J dropped 9 bases, with 23 bases sitting between them. There are 15 residues in the CDR3. Germline V lookup: CDR1 SEHNR, CDR2 FQNEAQ (reference sequence). DNA of the CDR3: TGTGCCAGCGAGAGGGCTAGTGGGGCCTCTGTTGAGCAGTTCTTC. It translates to CASERASGASVEQFF.

This sequence joins TRBV6-4 and TRBJ2-7; a possible D gene is TRBD1 (6 bases). Germline V gene sequence: CDR1 MRHNA, CDR2 SNTAGT. Deletions cut 4 bases from V and 2 bases from J, with 18 bases between. CDR3 length equals 16 residues. As DNA, the CDR3 is TGTGCCAGCAGTGCCAACTACAGGGACCGACCCTACGAGCAGTACTTC. It is translated as CASSANYRDRPYEQYF.

V and J are TRBV4-2 and TRBJ2-1; 13 nucleotides agree with TRBD2. This CDR3 comprises 17 residues. V shed 3 bases and J 8 bases; nucleotides not matched to a gene: 10. The V gene's germline CDR1 is LGHNA and CDR2 YNFKEQ. Here the CDR3 reads CASSQDPTSGRSDEQFF. DNA of the CDR3: TGTGCCAGCAGCCAGGATCCGACTAGCGGGAGGTCTGATGAGCAGTTCTTC.

The V gene is TRBV5-6, the J gene TRBJ2-5, with 12 bases identical to TRBD1. Germline V CDR1 and CDR2: SGHDT, YYEEEE. The junction had 6 bases not matched to a gene; V was cut back by 1 base and J by 5 bases. CDR3 length: 16 amino acids. The CDR3 DNA reads as TGTGCCAGCAGCTTGCCCGGGACAGGGGGCGGCGAGACCCAGTACTTC. This codes for CASSLPGTGGGETQYF.

The chain has TRBV29-1 and TRBJ2-5; tentative D call: TRBD1 (6 bases). V lost 5 bases to trimming and J lost 5 bases, with 15 bases between them. The germline V gene has CDR1 SQVTM and CDR2 ANQGSEA. The CDR3 runs to 13 residues. CDR3 nucleotide sequence: TGCAGCGTTCAGGACAGAATCCAGGAGACCCAGTACTTC. As protein: CSVQDRIQETQYF.

This clonotype occurred a few times. The chain couples TRBV3-1 to TRBJ2-3; 10 bases are a match to TRBD2. The CDR3 has 17 amino acids. Germline CDR1 and CDR2: LGHDT and YNNKEL (reference sequence). V trimming: 4 bases; J trimming: 5 bases; junction bases outside the gene matches: 12. In DNA form, the CDR3 reads TGTGCCAGCAGCCCCCCCGAGCGGGAGGGCCGAGGAGATACGCAGTATTTT. Protein sequence: CASSPPEREGRGDTQYF.

In this sample, this clonotype turned up a few times. This chain joins TRBV4-1 and TRBJ2-2; no clear D. V lost 4 bases, J lost 6 bases, and 9 bases lay in between. CDR1 is MGHRA, CDR2 YSYEKL, per germline. There are 13 residues in the CDR3. This CDR3 reads CASSPGEAGELFF. The CDR3 DNA is TGCGCCAGCAGCCCAGGAGAGGCCGGGGAGCTGTTTTTT.

The rearrangement uses TRBV7-2 and TRBJ2-3, with TRBD2 matching over 8 bases. This CDR3 region has 15 residues. CDR1 SGHTA and CDR2 FQGNSA come from the germline V gene. The trim removed 4 bases at V and 2 bases at J, leaving 5 bases unmatched. The CDR3 reads CASSSILAATDTQYF. In DNA form, the CDR3 reads TGTGCCAGCAGCTCCATACTAGCGGCCACAGATACGCAGTATTTT.

This clonotype was seen more than once but under ten times. The chain employs TRBV2 and TRBJ2-3; perhaps TRBD1 as D (6 bases). Trimming took 6 bases from V and 2 from J, leaving 9 bases between them. Germline lookup yields CDR1 SNHLY and CDR2 FYNNEI. This CDR3 comprises 13 residues. CDR3 coding DNA: TGTGCCAGCAGATGGGACACCACAGATACGCAGTATTTT. As protein: CASRWDTTDTQYF.

This sequence joins TRBV27 and TRBJ2-5; TRBD1 or TRBD2 may be the D gene (6 bases each). The length of the CDR3 is 14 residues. Trimming removed 8 bases at V and 1 base at J, with 14 bases between. Germline CDR1 and CDR2: MNHEY and SMNVEV (reference sequence). This CDR3 is CASVGGGTQETQYF. The CDR3 nucleotides read TGTGCCAGCGTTGGGGGCGGGACCCAAGAGACCCAGTACTTC.

This rearrangement joins TRBV6-5 to TRBJ2-2; D uncertain. Germline V gene lookup returns CDR1 MNHEY and CDR2 SVGAGI. The V gene lost 2 bases and the J gene lost 6 bases, with 10 bases spanning the gap. The length of the CDR3 is 14 residues. CDR3 region: CASSYTKAPGELFF. In nucleotides, the CDR3 is TGTGCCAGCAGTTACACCAAGGCCCCCGGGGAGCTGTTTTTT.

Only a few counts were recorded for this clonotype. This chain links TRBV6-5 with TRBJ2-5; TRBD2 aligns across 7 bases. Germline V gene data show CDR1 as MNHEY and CDR2 as SVGAGI. This CDR3 has 13 residues. V dropped 6 bases and J dropped 3; count of bases not matched to a gene: 4. The CDR3 DNA reads as TGTGCCAGCAGGAAACTAGCGAAAGAGACCCAGTACTTC. Protein: CASRKLAKETQYF.

This clonotype was observed many times. The chain uses TRBV29-1 and TRBJ2-1, with no clear D. Germline lookup yields CDR1 SQVTM and CDR2 ANQGSEA. V gave up 4 bases and J gave up 5 bases, with 9 bases separating them. This CDR3 region has 12 residues. The CDR3 is CSVVRADNEQFF. The CDR3 nucleotides are TGCAGCGTTGTACGGGCAGACAATGAGCAGTTCTTC.

The chain combines TRBV3-1 with TRBJ1-6; D remains ambiguous. Germline values: CDR1 LGHDT, CDR2 YNNKEL (reference sequence). Trimming took off 0 bases at V and 0 bases at J, with 9 bases between the two ends. This CDR3 region has 17 residues. This CDR3 is CASSQDSSLSYNSPLHF. CDR3 nucleotides: TGTGCCAGCAGCCAAGACAGTAGCCTCTCCTATAATTCACCCCTCCACTTT.

The chain is built from TRBV7-3 and TRBJ2-5; D is possibly TRBD1 (6 bases). Germline CDR1 is SGHTA and CDR2 is FQGTGA. V dropped 3 bases and J dropped 5 bases, with 10 bases sitting between them. This CDR3 has 13 residues. The CDR3, as DNA: TGTGCCAGCAGCTTGGACAGTCTGGAGACCCAGTACTTC. This sequence encodes CASSLDSLETQYF.

This clonotype was seen a handful of times. This rearrangement joins TRBV5-8 to TRBJ2-5; 13 bases match TRBD2. With 4 bases clipped from V and 5 bases from J, the junction kept 8 bases outside the gene matches. This CDR3 spans 16 amino acids. Germline CDR1 is SGHTS and CDR2 is YDEGEE. The CDR3 region is CASSPGLAGARETQYF. CDR3 in DNA: TGTGCCAGCAGCCCCGGACTAGCGGGAGCCCGGGAGACCCAGTACTTC.

This rearrangement joins TRBV7-8 to TRBJ2-7; possible D gene TRBD1, 6 bases. There are 14 residues in the CDR3. Germline V gives CDR1 SGHVS, CDR2 FQNEAQ. Trimming stripped 3 bases from V and 3 bases from J, with 12 bases between. CDR3 region: CASSLGDRIYEQYF. In DNA, the CDR3 is TGTGCCAGCAGCTTGGGAGACAGGATCTACGAGCAGTACTTC.

This chain uses TRBV10-3 with TRBJ2-7, with 9 positions matching TRBD2. The germline gives CDR1 ENHRY, CDR2 SYGVKD. CDR3 size: 15 residues. V shed 6 bases, J shed 3 bases, and the junction held 9 bases outside the gene matches. CDR3 residues: CAIRDQGGGDYEQYF. CDR3 nucleotide sequence: TGTGCCATCAGGGACCAAGGCGGGGGGGACTACGAGCAGTACTTC.

The chain joins TRBV6-6 to TRBJ2-7; TRBD1 or TRBD2 may be the D gene (6 bases each). This CDR3 region has 15 residues. Trimming removed 6 bases from V and 2 bases from J, with 17 bases in between. Germline V gene lookup returns CDR1 MNHNY and CDR2 SVGAGI (reference sequence). The CDR3: CASSSTGRGTYEQYF. The CDR3 DNA sequence: TGTGCCAGCAGCTCAACAGGGCGGGGAACCTACGAGCAGTACTTC.

V and J are TRBV27 and TRBJ1-1; maybe TRBD1 (5 bases). Germline CDR1 and CDR2: MNHEY and SMNVEV (reference sequence). V lost 10 bases to trimming and J lost 2 bases, with 14 bases between them. CDR3 size: 13 residues. CDR3: CATSGGVNTEAFF. The CDR3 nucleotides read TGTGCCACCTCGGGAGGGGTCAACACTGAAGCTTTCTTT.

This clonotype was counted a few times. The rearrangement links TRBV4-2 to TRBJ2-7; D gene unclear. Trimming stripped 0 bases from V and 4 bases from J, with 7 bases between. CDR3 length: 13 amino acids. Germline CDR1 is LGHNA and CDR2 is YNFKEQ. In nucleotides, the CDR3 is TGTGCCAGCAGCCAAGATTCCGGATACGAGCAGTACTTC. Protein sequence: CASSQDSGYEQYF.

This rearrangement joins TRBV6-5 to TRBJ2-4; TRBD1 matches 8 bases. CDR3 length: 21 residues. Germline assignment: CDR1 MNHEY and CDR2 SVGAGI. With V trimmed by 4 bases and J by 1 base, 21 bases remained unmatched. CDR3 protein: CASSFDYSGTGSIWAKNIQYF. CDR3 in DNA: TGTGCCAGCAGTTTTGATTACAGTGGGACAGGATCAATTTGGGCCAAAAACATTCAGTACTTC.

The chain links TRBV7-9 to TRBJ2-3, with D possibly matching TRBD1 (6 bases). V lost 2 bases to trimming and J lost 5 bases, with 17 bases between them. CDR1 is SEHNR and CDR2 is FQNEAQ in the germline V gene (reference sequence). The CDR3 loop spans 16 amino acids. CDR3 in amino acids: CASSLFGQLVRDTQYF. CDR3 coding DNA: TGTGCCAGCAGCTTATTCGGACAGCTTGTCAGAGATACGCAGTATTTT.